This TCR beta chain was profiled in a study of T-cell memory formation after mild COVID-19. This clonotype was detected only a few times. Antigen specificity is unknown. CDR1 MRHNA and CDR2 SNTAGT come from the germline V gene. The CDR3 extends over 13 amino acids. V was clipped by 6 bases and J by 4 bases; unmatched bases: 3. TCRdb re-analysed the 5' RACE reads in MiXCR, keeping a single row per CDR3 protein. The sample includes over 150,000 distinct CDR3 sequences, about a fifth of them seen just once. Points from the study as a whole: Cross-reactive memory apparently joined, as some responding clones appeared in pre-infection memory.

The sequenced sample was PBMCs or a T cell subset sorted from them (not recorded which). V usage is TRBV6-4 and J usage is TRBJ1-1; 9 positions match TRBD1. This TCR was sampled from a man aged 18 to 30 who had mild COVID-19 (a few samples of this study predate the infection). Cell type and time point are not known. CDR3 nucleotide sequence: TGTGCCAGCAGGCTGACAGGGGGCACTGAAGCTTTCTTT. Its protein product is CASRLTGGTEAFF.